What follows describes a single T cell receptor (beta chain). These data belong to a study of blood T cell repertoires in COVID-19. Overall study context: There were acute and convalescent COVID-19 samples, and they came from the United States, Italy and Spain.

Original handling: From reference gene primer amplification, estimates of nucleated cell counts were derived. The table came from immunoSEQ multiplex PCR; TCRdb's copy has only in-frame clones and leaves some out. The DNA was the basis for D and trimming; V, J and clone size are from that table. The sample has 80,000 or so clones, over 65% seen once; the top ten hold roughly 5.6%. Germline lookup yields CDR1 KGHSH and CDR2 LQKENI. Trimming took 1 base from V and 5 from J, leaving 12 bases between them. This CDR3 has 14 amino acids. This sequence originates from a man between 45 and 60 years old with active or convalescent COVID-19. The chain carries TRBV18 and TRBJ2-7; D remains ambiguous. The sequenced sample was peripheral blood. This CDR3 reads CASSPQGRGNEQYF. DNA for the CDR3: TGTGCCAGCTCACCACAAGGTCGAGGTAACGAGCAGTACTTC.